A single sample gave rise to the 7 T cell receptor beta chains below, sequenced in a study of identical twins. MiXCR was run by TCRdb on the 5' RACE reads, yielding one entry per CDR3 protein. The sample holds around 680,000 distinct CDR3 sequences; more than 6.5% are singletons and the top ten take approximately 0.94%. Separately, the same data were catalogued under a study of yellow fever vaccine responses in identical twins.

Sequencing input: PBMCs. These receptor sequences come from a woman between 18 and 29 years old in good health.

This clonotype has just a few counts. The chain couples TRBV29-1 to TRBJ2-7; 14 bases line up with TRBD2. Germline V gives CDR1 SQVTM, CDR2 ANQGSEA. With V trimmed by 5 bases and J by 5 bases, 11 bases remained unmatched. CDR3 size: 16 residues. The CDR3 here is CSVPLSGLAGVNEQYF. The CDR3 bases are TGCAGCGTTCCATTGTCGGGACTAGCGGGAGTCAACGAGCAGTACTTC.

This clonotype turned up a few times. The chain employs TRBV2 and TRBJ2-3; TRBD2 agrees at 10 bases. Germline V CDR1 and CDR2: SNHLY, FYNNEI. The CDR3 sequence is 15 residues long. With V trimmed by 5 bases and J by 9 bases, 11 bases remained unmatched. The CDR3 coding sequence is TGTGCCAGCAGTAAACAGCGGGGGGGCCAACCGACGCAGTATTTT. Amino acid sequence: CASSKQRGGQPTQYF.

This clonotype turned up a few times. This chain connects TRBV20-1 to TRBJ2-3; D may be TRBD2 (5 bases). Trimming left V 1 base short and J 2 bases short, with 10 bases between. This CDR3 contains 14 residues. Germline V gene data show CDR1 as DFQATT and CDR2 as SNEGSKA (reference sequence). CDR3 bases: TGCAGTGCTAGAGCGGGGAGTTTCACAGATACGCAGTATTTT. Translating it yields CSARAGSFTDTQYF.

Here the CDR3 reads CASSFSTGTQETQYF. The CDR3 nucleotides are TGTGCCAGCAGCTTCTCGACGGGTACTCAAGAGACCCAGTACTTC. The chain uses TRBV9 and TRBJ2-5, with unresolved D. Trimming removed 4 bases from V and 2 bases from J, with 15 bases in between. The CDR3 sequence is 15 residues long. Looked up from germline, CDR1 is SGDLS and CDR2 is YYNGEE.

The chain joins TRBV6-1 to TRBJ2-1; 10 nucleotides match TRBD2. The CDR3 covers 15 residues. Germline loops: CDR1 MNHNS, CDR2 SASEGT. V was clipped by 5 bases and J by 3 bases; unmatched bases: 4. CDR3 loop: CASSIAGGHYNEQFF. The DNA for the CDR3 is TGTGCCAGCAGTATAGCGGGAGGCCACTACAATGAGCAGTTCTTC.

The V gene is TRBV29-1, the J gene TRBJ2-7; 8 bases match TRBD1. Germline V gene data show CDR1 as SQVTM and CDR2 as ANQGSEA. J lost 1 base, V lost 6 bases, and 14 bases had no gene match. The CDR3 is 16 residues long. The CDR3 region is CSVGGRGRLGSYEQYF. The CDR3 nucleotides are TGCAGCGTGGGAGGCAGGGGGCGCTTGGGGTCCTACGAGCAGTACTTC.

The sample holds many counts of this clonotype. V usage is TRBV29-1 and J usage is TRBJ2-1, with TRBD1 identical over 8 bases. Germline V CDR1 and CDR2: SQVTM, ANQGSEA. This CDR3 contains 13 residues. The CDR3 coding sequence is TGCATAGCACGGCAGGGGGCGCGTAATGAGCAGTTCTTC. Protein product: CIARQGARNEQFF.